Below, 31 T cell receptor beta chains from the same sample are listed, as sequenced in a study of CD8 T cells in ankylosing spondylitis. Broader study findings: Typical of ankylosing spondylitis blood, it appeared, was a TCR beta motif of about eight highly homologous variants.

One entry per CDR3 protein, called by TCRdb with MiXCR from the 5' RACE reads. The sample lists around 220,000 distinct CDR3 sequences, roughly 18% occurring once. For these TCRs, the target antigens are not known. The specimen sequenced was blood, either unsorted or a sorted T cell fraction (not recorded which). The receptors shown here come from a male donor with ankylosing spondylitis.

This clonotype was seen a handful of times. This chain connects TRBV11-1 to TRBJ1-1; D gene uncertain. V was clipped by 2 bases and J by 3 bases, with 10 bases between them. Per germline, CDR1 SGHAT and CDR2 FQDESV (reference sequence). This CDR3 is 14 amino acids long. The CDR3 DNA reads as TGTGCCAGCAGCTTATTGACGGGCCACACTGAAGCTTTCTTT. This translates into CASSLLTGHTEAFF.

Only a few counts were recorded for this clonotype. CDR3 bases: TGTGCCAGCAGCCAAGATCTTGGGGAACAGAACACTGAAGCTTTCTTT. Amino acids: CASSQDLGEQNTEAFF. The chain employs TRBV4-2 and TRBJ1-1; D uncertain. The CDR3 runs 16 residues. V was clipped by 0 bases and J by 1 base, with 12 bases between them. Germline assignment: CDR1 LGHNA and CDR2 YNFKEQ.

The chain carries TRBV3-1 and TRBJ2-3; 9 nucleotides agree with TRBD1. Trimming took 3 bases from V and 2 from J; bases not matched to a gene: 6. The CDR3 contains 16 residues. In germline, CDR1 is LGHDT, CDR2 YNNKEL (reference sequence). CDR3 amino acids: CASSHLGTGTTDTQYF. CDR3 sequence (DNA): TGTGCCAGCAGCCACCTAGGGACAGGGACCACAGATACGCAGTATTTT.

The rearrangement joins TRBV4-3 to TRBJ2-7; D is ambiguous. V lost 2 bases to trimming and J lost 3 bases, with 8 bases between them. The CDR3 extends over 13 amino acids. The V gene's germline CDR1 is LGHNA and CDR2 YSLEER. Here the CDR3 DNA reads TGCGCCAGCAGCCAACGGGTCCTCTACGAGCAGTACTTC. This gives the protein CASSQRVLYEQYF.

This clonotype has only a few counts. This sequence joins TRBV27 and TRBJ2-1; TRBD2 agrees at 7 bases. With V trimmed by 3 bases and J by 4 bases, 9 bases remained unmatched. CDR3 size: 16 residues. Looked up from germline, CDR1 is MNHEY and CDR2 is SMNVEV (reference sequence). The CDR3 nucleotides are TGTGCCAGCAGTTTCAGCGGGGCCCAACTTTACAATGAGCAGTTCTTC. It encodes CASSFSGAQLYNEQFF.

This clonotype has just a few counts. The genes are TRBV11-2 and TRBJ2-2; 10 bases agree with TRBD2. Germline-derived CDR1 and CDR2 are SGHAT and FQNNGV. V lost 0 bases and J lost 2; bases outside the gene matches: 6. The CDR3 runs to 18 residues. This CDR3 is CASSLEAGLADNTGELFF. In nucleotides, the CDR3 is TGTGCCAGCAGCTTAGAGGCCGGACTAGCGGATAACACCGGGGAGCTGTTTTTT.

This clonotype appeared many times. The chain combines TRBV12-3 or TRBV12-4 with TRBJ2-7; 12 nucleotides match TRBD2. Germline trimming cut 5 bases from V and 6 bases from J; bases unmatched to any gene: 8. The CDR3 runs to 15 residues. The CDR3 sequence: CASSPRTSGNLEQYF. In nucleotides, the CDR3 is TGTGCCAGCAGTCCGCGGACTAGCGGGAATCTCGAGCAGTACTTC.

The chain couples TRBV5-1 to TRBJ2-3; D might be TRBD2 (6 bases). There are 16 residues in the CDR3. CDR1 is SGHRS, CDR2 YFSETQ, per germline. Trimming left V 2 bases short and J 1 base short, with 14 bases between. The CDR3 DNA follows: TGCGCCAGCAGCTTCTGGGAGGCGCGGGGCACAGATACGCAGTATTTT. It encodes CASSFWEARGTDTQYF.

The chain carries TRBV13 and TRBJ2-2; 8 bases are a match to TRBD1. V lost 5 bases, J lost 4 bases, and 6 bases stayed unmatched. Germline CDR1 and CDR2: PRHDT and FYEKMQ (reference sequence). The CDR3 consists of 15 residues. Written as DNA, the CDR3 is TGTGCCAGCAGCCTGGGACAGGCGGGCACCGGGGAGCTGTTTTTT. Protein sequence: CASSLGQAGTGELFF.

The chain couples TRBV7-9 to TRBJ1-2, with unresolved D. The germline CDR1 and CDR2 sequences are SEHNR and FQNEAQ (reference sequence). There are 13 residues in the CDR3. The germline V and J ends were trimmed by 3 bases and 2 bases, with 7 bases remaining between them. CDR3 bases: TGTGCCAGCAGCTTCGGGGAGAACTATGGCTACACCTTC. This translates into CASSFGENYGYTF. Full variable domain (missing parts from reference TRBV7-9 and TRBJ1-2): DTGVSQNPRHKITKRGQNVTFRCDPISEHNRLYWYRQTLGQGPEFLTYFQNEAQLEKSRLLSDRFSAERPKGSFSTLEIQRTEQGDSAMYLCASSFGENYGYTFGSGTRLTVV.

The chain carries TRBV12-3 or TRBV12-4 and TRBJ2-3; TRBD2 is a possible D gene (7 bases). Trimming pared 3 bases from V and 0 bases from J, leaving 13 bases between. This CDR3 comprises 16 residues. CDR3 DNA sequence: TGTGCCAGCAGTTTTGGGGGGGGCTCTAGCACAGATACGCAGTATTTT. Translating it yields CASSFGGGSSTDTQYF.

This chain uses TRBV6-5 with TRBJ1-1; the D is unclear. Germline CDR1 and CDR2: MNHEY and SVGAGI. CDR3 size: 14 residues. Trimming removed 2 bases from V and 4 bases from J, with 11 bases in between. The CDR3 here is CASSYLAWGTEAFF. The CDR3 bases are TGTGCCAGCAGTTACCTGGCCTGGGGCACTGAAGCTTTCTTT.

This clonotype was detected only a few times. The chain combines TRBV12-3 or TRBV12-4 with TRBJ2-3; D might be TRBD1 (8 bases). The CDR3 loop spans 16 amino acids. The V end was cut by 10 bases, the J end by 6 bases, with 26 bases between. CDR3 nucleotide sequence: TGTGCCACCAAAGAGGGGTATACAGGGGGAGGGGATACGCAGTATTTT. This codes for CATKEGYTGGGDTQYF.

Only a few counts were recorded for this clonotype. This rearrangement joins TRBV6-1 to TRBJ2-4; perhaps TRBD2 as D (6 bases). Germline V CDR1 and CDR2: MNHNS, SASEGT. The ends were cut back, 2 bases at V and 10 bases at J, with 9 bases in the middle. The CDR3 has 12 residues. As DNA, the CDR3 is TGTGCCAGCAGTGAAAGGGGACTTATTCAGTACTTC. It yields the protein CASSERGLIQYF.

In its sample, this clonotype was seen a few times. The rearrangement joins TRBV7-9 to TRBJ1-2; D call uncertain. With 5 bases removed from V and 4 bases from J, the gap between germline ends came to 8 bases. This CDR3 has 12 residues. Germline CDR1 and CDR2: SEHNR and FQNEAQ (reference sequence). The CDR3 region has the DNA TGTGCCAGCAGCGCAGACTTCTATGGCTACACCTTC. Amino acids: CASSADFYGYTF.

The chain employs TRBV7-9 and TRBJ1-5; D possibly corresponds to TRBD1 (5 bases). V lost 1 base, J lost 3 bases, and 10 bases lay in between. CDR3 length: 15 amino acids. CDR1 and CDR2 (germline): SEHNR, FQNEAQ (reference sequence). CDR3 sequence: CASSLVGDPNQPQHF. CDR3 nucleotide sequence: TGTGCCAGCAGCTTAGTGGGGGATCCCAATCAGCCCCAGCATTTT.

The chain recombines TRBV3-1 with TRBJ2-4, with 12 bases that match TRBD2. The CDR3 is made up of 17 amino acids. Germline CDR1 LGHDT, CDR2 YNNKEL (reference sequence). J was trimmed by 1 base and V by 3 bases; bases with no gene match: 4. CDR3 sequence reads: CASSQTSGGWAKNIQYF. Here the CDR3 DNA reads TGTGCCAGCAGCCAGACTAGCGGGGGTTGGGCCAAAAACATTCAGTACTTC. Together with reference TRBV3-1 and TRBJ2-4, the CDR3 gives the full variable domain: DTAVSQTPKYLVTQMGNDKSIKCEQNLGHDTMYWYKQDSKKFLKIMFSYNNKELIINETVPNRFSPKSPDKAHLNLHINSLELGDSAVYFCASSQTSGGWAKNIQYFGAGTRLSVL.

The J gene is TRBJ2-5, the V gene TRBV12-5; TRBD1 agrees at 9 bases. J was trimmed by 1 base and V by 6 bases; bases with no gene match: 12. CDR1 and CDR2 (germline): LGHNT, FRNRAP. This CDR3 region has 17 residues. CDR3 bases: TGTGCTAGTGGCCCGGGATGGGACAGGGATGGCCAAGAGACCCAGTACTTC. It specifies CASGPGWDRDGQETQYF.

This clonotype has a count of ten or more. J is TRBJ2-1 and V is TRBV12-3 or TRBV12-4; D uncertain. This CDR3 contains 12 residues. V was cut by 5 bases and J by 2 bases, with 4 bases left in between. CDR3 region: CASSPPYNEQFF. CDR3 coding DNA: TGTGCCAGCAGTCCCCCCTACAATGAGCAGTTCTTC.

J is TRBJ2-5 and V is TRBV3-1; D remains ambiguous. Germline V gene sequence: CDR1 LGHDT, CDR2 YNNKEL (reference sequence). The CDR3 is 12 residues long. The V end was cut by 2 bases, the J end by 4 bases, with 5 bases between. The CDR3 region is CASSQTRETQYF. CDR3 nucleotide sequence: TGTGCCAGCAGCCAAACCAGAGAGACCCAGTACTTC.

This clonotype was observed a handful of times. The chain employs TRBV7-3 and TRBJ2-2; the match to TRBD1 covers 12 bases. The V segment lost 5 bases and the J segment 4 bases; nucleotides outside the gene matches: 5. The CDR3 has 16 amino acids. Germline V CDR1 and CDR2: SGHTA, FQGTGA. The CDR3 loop reads CASSLGTGGLTGELFF. CDR3 sequence (DNA): TGTGCCAGCAGCCTTGGGACAGGGGGCCTCACCGGGGAGCTGTTTTTT. Variable domain in full (rest from reference TRBV7-3 and TRBJ2-2): GAGVSQTPSNKVTEKGKYVELRCDPISGHTALYWYRQSLGQGPEFLIYFQGTGAADDSGLPNDRFFAVRPEGSVSTLKIQRTERGDSAVYLCASSLGTGGLTGELFFGEGSRLTVL.

The chain combines TRBV20-1 with TRBJ2-1; 10 positions match TRBD2. The CDR3 covers 16 residues. Germline CDR1 and CDR2: DFQATT and SNEGSKA (reference sequence). The V segment lost 2 bases and the J segment 8 bases; nucleotides outside the gene matches: 12. The CDR3 spells CSARSLAGGSPDEQFF. Written as DNA, the CDR3 is TGCAGTGCTAGATCGTTAGCGGGAGGTTCCCCCGATGAGCAGTTCTTC.

This clonotype turned up a few times. The genes are TRBV6-4 and TRBJ2-3, with 11 bases identical to TRBD1. The germline CDR1 and CDR2 sequences are MRHNA and SNTAGT. This CDR3 is 14 amino acids long. Unmatched junction bases numbered 3, after V lost 5 bases and J lost 5 bases. In DNA, the CDR3 is TGTGCCAGCAGTCCGGGACAGGGGGGAGATACGCAGTATTTT. Translation gives CASSPGQGGDTQYF.

V and J are TRBV12-3 or TRBV12-4 and TRBJ2-7; D unclear. The CDR3 contains 12 residues. V lost 5 bases, J lost 4 bases, and 9 bases lay in between. The CDR3 DNA reads TGTGCCAGCAGTGTGTCAAGTTACGAGCAGTACTTC. It encodes CASSVSSYEQYF.

The rearrangement uses TRBV6-5 and TRBJ1-1; D is uncertain. The V end was cut by 0 bases, the J end by 1 base, with 9 bases between. The CDR3 contains 15 residues. Germline V gene data show CDR1 as MNHEY and CDR2 as SVGAGI. This CDR3 is CASSYSSTSNTEAFF. Here the CDR3 DNA reads TGTGCCAGCAGTTACTCGAGCACCTCGAACACTGAAGCTTTCTTT.

This clonotype has ten or more counts. DNA for the CDR3: TGTGCCAGCAGTTTTCAGGAGGGAAGAGATGGCTACACCTTC. Protein: CASSFQEGRDGYTF. This chain joins TRBV12-3 or TRBV12-4 and TRBJ1-2, with D uncertain. Trimming left V 3 bases short and J 6 bases short, with 14 bases between. This CDR3 has 14 amino acids.

This clonotype was observed many times. The V call is TRBV5-1, the J call TRBJ1-5; no clear D gene. The ends were cut back, 6 bases at V and 4 bases at J, with 11 bases in the middle. The CDR3 spans 13 residues. Germline values: CDR1 SGHRS, CDR2 YFSETQ. CDR3 amino acids: CASTRTENQPQHF. CDR3 bases: TGCGCCAGCACCCGGACTGAGAATCAGCCCCAGCATTTT. Supplemented by reference TRBV5-1 and TRBJ1-5, the full variable domain reads KAGVTQTPRYLIKTRGQQVTLSCSPISGHRSVSWYQQTPGQGLQFLFEYFSETQRNKGNFPGRFSGRQFSNSRSEMNVSTLELGDSALYLCASTRTENQPQHFGDGTRLSIL.

The CDR3 nucleotides read TGTGCCAGCAGTACTCCGGGACTAGCGGACCAAGAGACCCAGTACTTC. As protein: CASSTPGLADQETQYF. V and J are TRBV27 and TRBJ2-5; the match to TRBD2 covers 11 bases. The germline gives CDR1 MNHEY, CDR2 SMNVEV (reference sequence). The CDR3 runs to 16 residues. V was clipped by 5 bases and J by 0 bases; unmatched bases: 5.

The V call is TRBV18, the J call TRBJ2-3; D is perhaps TRBD1 (6 bases). This CDR3 is 16 amino acids long. Germline assignment: CDR1 KGHSH and CDR2 LQKENI. V was cut by 1 base and J by 1 base, with 12 bases left in between. The CDR3 sequence is CASSPRLGAGTDTQYF. CDR3 sequence (DNA): TGTGCCAGCTCACCACGACTGGGGGCTGGCACAGATACGCAGTATTTT.

The chain uses TRBV12-3 or TRBV12-4 and TRBJ2-3, with 9 bases identical to TRBD1. The CDR3 contains 16 residues. The junction had 7 bases not matched to a gene; V was cut back by 2 bases and J by 4 bases. The CDR3 DNA is TGTGCCAGCAGTTTAATTTGGGACAGGGTCTCAGATACGCAGTATTTT. Residues: CASSLIWDRVSDTQYF.

This rearrangement joins TRBV2 to TRBJ1-6; D is possibly TRBD1 (6 bases). In germline, CDR1 is SNHLY, CDR2 FYNNEI. V lost 6 bases to trimming and J lost 0 bases, with 15 bases between them. The CDR3 runs to 17 residues. The CDR3 DNA follows: TGTGCCAGCAGCCAACAGGGACCAAGCTCCTATAATTCACCCCTCCACTTT. Its translation: CASSQQGPSSYNSPLHF.